The 17 T cell receptor beta chains given below trace back to one sample, sequenced in a study of blood T cells in healthy people across ages. Primed by a sample-barcoded 5' primer and a J-beta primer mix, a second PCR proceeded for 7 to 11 cycles. TCRdb fed the 5' RACE reads into MiXCR, producing one record per CDR3 protein. The data contain 550,000 to 800,000 distinct CDR3 sequences, roughly 20% of them seen just once; the ten biggest clones take up 3.5% to 4%. The material sequenced was blood. Receptor source: a man between 70 and 80 years old in good health.

V usage is TRBV6-2 or TRBV6-3 and J usage is TRBJ1-4; no definite D call. Germline V gene sequence: CDR1 MNHEY, CDR2 SVGEGT. The CDR3 length is 14 residues. V lost 2 bases, J lost 8 bases, and 12 bases lay in between. CDR3 sequence reads: CASSYPRVHEKLFF. The DNA for the CDR3 is TGTGCCAGCAGTTACCCCCGGGTCCACGAAAAACTGTTTTTT.

This clonotype was recorded a few times. This sequence joins TRBV7-3 and TRBJ2-5, with 9 bases identical to TRBD1. Germline V gives CDR1 SGHTA, CDR2 FQGTGA. CDR3 length equals 15 residues. V lost 5 bases to trimming and J lost 5 bases; unmatched junction nucleotides: 9. The DNA of the CDR3 is TGTGCCAGCAGCCCCTCAGGACAGGGGAGCGAGACCCAGTACTTC. Its translation: CASSPSGQGSETQYF.

This clonotype has more than one count but fewer than ten. The chain has TRBV7-9 and TRBJ2-5; 8 bases map to TRBD1. Per germline, CDR1 SEHNR and CDR2 FQNEAQ (reference sequence). V gave up 5 bases and J gave up 5 bases; unmatched junction bases: 7. The CDR3 spans 14 residues. This chain's CDR3 is CASSQRTGMETQYF. In nucleotides, the CDR3 is TGTGCCAGCAGCCAACGGACAGGGATGGAGACCCAGTACTTC.

V and J are TRBV5-1 and TRBJ2-5, with 11 bases matching TRBD2. Matching the DNA end better, TRBJ2-1 makes the J call doubtful. The germline V gene has CDR1 SGHRS and CDR2 YFSETQ. CDR3 size: 15 residues. CDR3 sequence (DNA): TGCGCCAGCAGCTTGGAGACTAGCGGGACTTTTGAGCAGTTCTTC. Residues: CASSLETSGTFEQFF.

This clonotype was seen a few times. The chain carries TRBV29-1 and TRBJ2-3; 9 nucleotides agree with TRBD2. The germline V gene encodes CDR1 SQVTM and CDR2 ANQGSEA. Trimming cost V 3 bases and J 0 bases; bases outside gene matches: 4. The CDR3 covers 15 residues. CDR3 residues: CSVDGTSPSTDTQYF. The CDR3 bases are TGCAGCGTTGACGGGACTAGCCCTAGCACAGATACGCAGTATTTT.

J is TRBJ2-3 and V is TRBV10-3, with 12 bases lining up with TRBD1. The CDR3 has 16 residues. The ends lost 6 bases at V and 3 bases at J; junction bases unmatched: 7. In germline, CDR1 is ENHRY, CDR2 SYGVKD. The CDR3 loop is CAIRPGTGGLTDTQYF. The CDR3 coding sequence is TGTGCCATCAGACCGGGGACAGGGGGCTTAACAGATACGCAGTATTTT.

As to this clonotype: An end of the junction differs from the germline gene, which may be a read error. The rearrangement uses TRBV10-3 and TRBJ2-5; tentatively, D is TRBD2 (5 bases). Germline lookup yields CDR1 ENHRY and CDR2 SYGVKD. The CDR3 consists of 12 residues. CDR3 in DNA: TGTGCCATCAGTGGCGGGCAAGAGGCCCAGTACTTC. It specifies CAISGGQEAQYF.

This clonotype was seen a handful of times. This rearrangement joins TRBV14 to TRBJ1-4, with 7 bases that match TRBD1. CDR3 size: 17 residues. The germline gives CDR1 SGHDN, CDR2 FVKESK. V lost 3 bases and J lost 0; bases outside the gene matches: 7. Here the CDR3 DNA reads TGTGCCAGCAGCCAGGAGCAAGGGACAGCAACTAATGAAAAACTGTTTTTT. It encodes CASSQEQGTATNEKLFF.

V and J are TRBV20-1 and TRBJ2-7; 13 nucleotides agree with TRBD2. Per germline, CDR1 DFQATT and CDR2 SNEGSKA (reference sequence). This CDR3 is built from 16 residues. The J segment lost 2 bases and the V segment lost 0 bases, leaving 4 bases of the junction unmatched. This CDR3 is CSARETSGRDPYEQYF. CDR3 DNA sequence: TGCAGTGCTAGAGAAACTAGCGGGAGGGACCCCTACGAGCAGTACTTC.

The rearrangement joins TRBV6-5 to TRBJ1-2; TRBD1 matches at 9 bases. Trimming at V came to 6 bases and at J to 7 bases, leaving 6 bases not matched to a gene. Germline CDR1 MNHEY, CDR2 SVGAGI. There are 13 residues in the CDR3. The CDR3 protein is CASSEQGAIGYTF. The CDR3 nucleotides are TGTGCCAGCAGCGAACAGGGGGCGATTGGCTACACCTTC.

V and J are TRBV6-6 and TRBJ2-2; 9 bases are shared with TRBD1. The CDR3 loop spans 15 amino acids. The germline CDR1 and CDR2 sequences are MNHNY and SVGAGI (reference sequence). V shed 6 bases, J shed 5 bases, and the junction held 7 bases outside the gene matches. CDR3 sequence: CASRKGQGETGELFF. The CDR3 DNA sequence: TGTGCCAGCAGAAAGGGACAGGGAGAAACCGGGGAGCTGTTTTTT.

The rearrangement uses TRBV20-1 and TRBJ2-5; D gene uncertain. The CDR3 length is 13 residues. Trimming removed 0 bases at V and 0 bases at J, with 5 bases between. The germline V gene encodes CDR1 DFQATT and CDR2 SNEGSKA (reference sequence). The CDR3 region has the DNA TGCAGTGCTAGAGAATACTACCAAGAGACCCAGTACTTC. It translates to CSAREYYQETQYF.

Comments on this clonotype: Just one base apart from a much larger clone, this may be a read error. V usage is TRBV18 and J usage is TRBJ2-5; 7 nucleotides agree with TRBD1. The CDR3 totals 15 residues. Germline V CDR1 and CDR2: KGHSH, LQKENI. The CDR3 DNA reads as TGTGCCGGCTCACCATATAGGGACAGCCAAGAGACCCAGTACTTC. As protein: CAGSPYRDSQETQYF.

The chain is built from TRBV18 and TRBJ2-5, with D possibly called TRBD1 or TRBD2 (5 bases each). The assigned J gene may be wrong: the sequence end matches TRBJ2-7 better. Germline values: CDR1 KGHSH, CDR2 LQKENI. The CDR3 spans 13 residues. CDR3 sequence (DNA): TGTGCCAGCTCACCCACCAGGGACCACGAGCAGTACTTC. It is translated as CASSPTRDHEQYF.

This clonotype was observed a handful of times. This chain uses TRBV27 with TRBJ1-5; TRBD1 is a possible D gene (6 bases). Germline CDR1 reads MNHEY; CDR2 reads SMNVEV (reference sequence). Between the trimmed V and J ends, which lost 6 bases and 3 bases, there was a span of 12 bases. The CDR3 loop spans 14 amino acids. This CDR3 is CASRAGTNNQPQHF. For the CDR3, the DNA is TGTGCCAGCAGGGCGGGGACAAACAATCAGCCCCAGCATTTT.

Ten or more counts support this clonotype. The V and J genes are TRBV7-3 and TRBJ2-2; 8 positions agree with TRBD1. Looked up from germline, CDR1 is SGHTA and CDR2 is FQGTGA. V lost 2 bases to trimming and J lost 13 bases; unmatched junction nucleotides: 9. The CDR3 spans 14 residues. The CDR3 is CASSLYPDRGALFF. The CDR3 bases are TGTGCCAGCAGCTTATACCCCGACAGGGGTGCGCTGTTTTTT. Using reference TRBV7-3 and TRBJ2-2 for the parts outside the CDR3, the full variable domain is GAGVSQTPSNKVTEKGKYVELRCDPISGHTALYWYRQSLGQGPEFLIYFQGTGAADDSGLPNDRFFAVRPEGSVSTLKIQRTERGDSAVYLCASSLYPDRGALFFGEGSRLTVL.

This clonotype was observed a handful of times. The chain uses TRBV18 and TRBJ2-5; D possibly matches TRBD1 or TRBD2 (5 bases each). V lost 0 bases, J lost 5 bases, and 10 bases lay in between. Per germline, CDR1 KGHSH and CDR2 LQKENI. The CDR3 length is 14 residues. The CDR3 loop reads CASSPPMGTETQYF. CDR3 DNA sequence: TGTGCCAGCTCACCACCGATGGGGACGGAGACCCAGTACTTC.